The 2 T cell receptor beta chains given below trace back to one sample, sequenced in a study of blood T cell repertoires in COVID-19. Profiling relied on immunoSEQ multiplex PCR, and the TCRdb table lists in-frame clones only, not all of them. The table records 140,000 to 150,000 clones, 75% to 90% of them present only once. The material sequenced was peripheral blood. These receptors originate from a woman aged 55-70 years with COVID-19, enrolled during active disease.

This chain links TRBV4-3 with TRBJ2-4; 7 nucleotides match TRBD1. Unmatched junction bases numbered 5, after V lost 0 bases and J lost 6 bases. Germline V CDR1 and CDR2: LGHNA, YSLEER. CDR3 length: 15 amino acids. CDR3 DNA sequence: TGCGCCAGCAGCCAAGAACCCGGACAGGTAAACATTCAGTACTTC. This encodes CASSQEPGQVNIQYF.

The chain uses TRBV21-1 and TRBJ2-5; TRBD2 is taken as the D call from the table, unchecked against the DNA. TRBV21-1 is a pseudogene. This CDR3 spans 15 amino acids. The CDR3: CASRPTSGVLETQYF. The CDR3, as DNA: TGTGCCAGCAGGCCGACTAGCGGGGTTTTAGAGACCCAGTACTTC.